The clone carrying this T cell receptor (beta chain) was found a few times. The target antigen is unknown. TCRdb itself ran the PCR reads through MiXCR, one entry per CDR3 protein. The sample lists about 320,000 distinct CDR3 sequences, about 22% occurring once. These data originate in a study of molecular identifiers for immune sequencing clone quantification. Study-wide points: Jurkat TCR RNA spiked in from one cell (amid 960,000 or so naive cells) was reportedly detectable.

Naive CD8 T cells were sorted, and the gate applied was CD8+CD4-CCR7+CD45RA+. Trimming at V came to 6 bases and at J to 6 bases, leaving 11 bases not matched to a gene. CDR3 length equals 15 residues. The germline V gene has CDR1 MNHEY and CDR2 SMNVEV (reference sequence). Sequenced: naive CD8+ T cells from blood, with Jurkat cell RNA spiked in. Subset: FACS-sorted CD8+CD4-CCR7+CD45RA+ naive T cells. The chain combines TRBV27 with TRBJ2-7, with TRBD1 matching over 10 bases. The TCR originated in a human donor in good health. Some libraries in this study had Jurkat cell RNA spiked in. DNA of the CDR3: TGTGCCAGCAGCTCACCAGGACAGGGGGACAGCGAGCAGTACTTC. Translation: CASSSPGQGDSEQYF.